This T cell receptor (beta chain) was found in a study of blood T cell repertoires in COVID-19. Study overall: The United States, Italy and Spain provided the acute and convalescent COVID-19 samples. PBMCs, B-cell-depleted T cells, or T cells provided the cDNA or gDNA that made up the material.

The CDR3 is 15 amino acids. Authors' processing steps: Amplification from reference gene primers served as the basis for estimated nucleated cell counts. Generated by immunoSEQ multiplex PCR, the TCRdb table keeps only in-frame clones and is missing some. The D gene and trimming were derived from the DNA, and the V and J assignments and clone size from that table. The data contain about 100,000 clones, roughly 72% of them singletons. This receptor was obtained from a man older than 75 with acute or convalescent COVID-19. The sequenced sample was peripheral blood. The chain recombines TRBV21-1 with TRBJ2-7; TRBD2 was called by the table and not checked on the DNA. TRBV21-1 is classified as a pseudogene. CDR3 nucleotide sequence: TGTGCCAGCAGCCTGATGCGGGGGAAAGTCAACGAGCAGTACTTC. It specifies CASSLMRGKVNEQYF.